The 9 T cell receptor beta chains in this list originate from one sample, sequenced in a study of T cell responses to AZD1222 COVID-19 vaccine. Only in-frame clones appear in the TCRdb table, and some are missing; sequencing was by immunoSEQ multiplex PCR. The data hold 99,000 or so clones, with around nine tenths observed a single time. The input for sequencing was peripheral blood, taken 28 days after the second dose of the MenACWY control vaccine. These receptors were obtained from an adult who received the MenACWY meningococcal vaccine as a control.

This clone has just one count. The V and J genes are TRBV7-8 and TRBJ1-2; D possibly corresponds to TRBD1 (5 bases). Germline V gene sequence: CDR1 SGHVS, CDR2 FQNEAQ. CDR3 size: 16 residues. V lost 0 bases and J 4 bases, leaving 15 bases between the germline ends. The DNA for the CDR3 is TGTGCCAGCAGCTTAGCCGGGACGATGGGTACCTATGGCTACACCTTC. Protein: CASSLAGTMGTYGYTF.

The J gene is TRBJ2-5, the V gene TRBV6-6, with TRBD1 matching over 7 bases. Germline V gene data show CDR1 as MNHNY and CDR2 as SVGAGI (reference sequence). Trimming at V came to 4 bases and at J to 5 bases, leaving 4 bases not matched to a gene. The CDR3 spans 13 residues. The CDR3 reads CASSWDSAETQYF. The CDR3 DNA follows: TGTGCCAGCAGTTGGGACAGTGCGGAGACCCAGTACTTC.

V usage is TRBV6-6 and J usage is TRBJ1-2; D is undetermined. Trimming left V 0 bases short and J 0 bases short, with 2 bases between. This CDR3 region has 13 residues. From germline, CDR1 is MNHNY and CDR2 SVGAGI (reference sequence). The CDR3 coding sequence is TGTGCCAGCAGTTACTCGGCTAACTATGGCTACACCTTC. Residues: CASSYSANYGYTF.

The rearrangement uses TRBV5-6 and TRBJ2-5; D is possibly TRBD2 (5 bases). V lost 0 bases to trimming and J lost 4 bases, with 19 bases between them. CDR3 length: 17 amino acids. Looked up from germline, CDR1 is SGHDT and CDR2 is YYEEEE. CDR3 sequence reads: CASSLGRVRGSRETQYF. CDR3 in DNA: TGTGCCAGCAGCTTGGGGCGGGTGAGAGGGTCAAGAGAGACCCAGTACTTC.

The genes are TRBV12-3 or TRBV12-4 and TRBJ2-3; D is undetermined. The CDR3 is made up of 13 amino acids. V dropped 6 bases and J dropped 4 bases, with 11 bases sitting between them. CDR3 residues: CASSPMGSDTQYF. The CDR3 DNA sequence: TGTGCCAGCAGCCCTATGGGGTCAGATACGCAGTATTTT.

The CDR3 loop is CASKGGQVNTGELFF. The CDR3 nucleotides read TGTGCCAGCAAAGGGGGACAGGTCAACACCGGGGAGCTGTTTTTT. This chain links TRBV28 with TRBJ2-2; 8 nucleotides agree with TRBD1. This CDR3 comprises 15 residues. The germline V gene has CDR1 MDHEN and CDR2 SYDVKM. With V trimmed by 7 bases and J by 2 bases, 6 bases remained unmatched.

The V call is TRBV29-1, the J call TRBJ2-1, with a weak D call TRBD1 (5 bases). The CDR3 spans 11 residues. V was pared by 8 bases and J by 4 bases, with 9 bases between. Germline-derived CDR1 and CDR2 are SQVTM and ANQGSEA. The CDR3: CSSRQYNEQFF. DNA for the CDR3: TGCAGCTCCCGACAGTACAATGAGCAGTTCTTC.

This clone has only a few counts. V is TRBV7-3 and J is TRBJ2-3; 7 bases are shared with TRBD1. V was clipped by 4 bases and J by 6 bases; unmatched bases: 13. The CDR3 loop spans 16 amino acids. CDR1 is SGHTA and CDR2 is FQGTGA in the germline V gene. The CDR3 sequence: CASSYGGQGVTDTQYF. For the CDR3, the DNA is TGTGCCAGCAGCTATGGCGGGCAGGGGGTGACGGATACGCAGTATTTT.

The rearrangement joins TRBV19 to TRBJ1-5; 10 bases agree with TRBD1. CDR3 length: 16 residues. The junction had 10 bases not matched to a gene; V was cut back by 4 bases and J by 7 bases. Germline values: CDR1 LNHDA, CDR2 SQIVND (reference sequence). The CDR3 DNA is TGTGCCAGTAGTAGCCGGGACAGGGGCCGAGGGCAGCCCCAGCATTTT. Residues: CASSSRDRGRGQPQHF.